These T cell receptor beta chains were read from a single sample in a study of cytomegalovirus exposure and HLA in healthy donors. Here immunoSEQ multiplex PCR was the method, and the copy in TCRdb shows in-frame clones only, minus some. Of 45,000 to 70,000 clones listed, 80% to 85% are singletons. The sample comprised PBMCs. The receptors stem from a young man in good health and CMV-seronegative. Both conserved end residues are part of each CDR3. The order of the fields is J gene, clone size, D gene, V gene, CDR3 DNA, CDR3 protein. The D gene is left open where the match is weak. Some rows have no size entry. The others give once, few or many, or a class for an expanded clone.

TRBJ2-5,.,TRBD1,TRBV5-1,TGCGCCAGCAGCTGGACCGGGACAGGGAAAGAGACCCAGTACTTC,CASSWTGTGKETQYF
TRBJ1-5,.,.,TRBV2,TGTGCCACCCAGACTAGTCTTAGTTCCGGGCCCCAGCATTTT,CATQTSLSSGPQHF
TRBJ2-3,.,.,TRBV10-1,TGCGCCAGCAGTTCAGGGGGGTCAGATACGCAGTATTTT,CASSSGGSDTQYF
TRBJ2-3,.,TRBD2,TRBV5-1,TGCGCCAGCAGCTCTGGACTAGCGGGGGACCCAGATACGCAGTATTTT,CASSSGLAGDPDTQYF
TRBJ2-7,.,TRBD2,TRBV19,TGTGCCACCTCGGGAGGGCAGCACTACGAGCAGTACTTC,CATSGGQHYEQYF
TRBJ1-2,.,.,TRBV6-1,TGTGCCAGCAGGCGGGGCCCTAACTATGGCTACACCTTC,CASRRGPNYGYTF
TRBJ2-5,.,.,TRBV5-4,TGTGCCAGCAGCTTGGCCACCCAGGGGCAGGGAAGGCACTTC,CASSLATQGQGRHF
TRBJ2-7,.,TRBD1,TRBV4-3,TGCGCCAGCAGCCGGGGGACAGGGAAATACGAGCAGTACTTC,CASSRGTGKYEQYF
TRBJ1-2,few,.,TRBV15,TGTGCCACCAGCAGAGAAAAACAGGGAGAGGGCTACACCTTC,CATSREKQGEGYTF
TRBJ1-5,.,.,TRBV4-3,TGCGCCAGCAGCCAAGATTTCGCGGACGGGGATCAGCCCCAGCATTTT,CASSQDFADGDQPQHF
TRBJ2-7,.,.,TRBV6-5,TGTGCCAGCAGTTACTCCTTGGGGGGAACCTACGAGCAGTACTTC,CASSYSLGGTYEQYF
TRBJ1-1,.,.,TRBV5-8,TGTGCCAGCAGCTTGGACAGGTTGAGCACTGAAGCTTTCTTT,CASSLDRLSTEAFF
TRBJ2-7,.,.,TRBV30,TGTGCCTGGAGTGGCGTAGGTTCGGGGAACGAGCAGTACTTC,CAWSGVGSGNEQYF
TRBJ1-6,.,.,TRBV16,TGTGCCAGCAGCCAATCGAGGCTTAATTCACCCCTCCACTTT,CASSQSRLNSPLHF
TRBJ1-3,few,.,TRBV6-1,TGTGCCAGCAGTGAACTCCTCTCAGGGGCCTCTGGAAACACCATATATTTT,CASSELLSGASGNTIYF
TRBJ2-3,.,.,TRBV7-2,TGTGCCAGCAGCTTACAAGTTAGCGGCCAAGGTACGCAGTATTTT,CASSLQVSGQGTQYF